This TCR beta chain was profiled in a study of shared clonotypes between healthy human individuals. Study observations and caveats: Larger estimated richness was generally recorded for naive subsets relative to memory subsets. Relative to their counterparts shared across all four donors, non-shared clonotypes exhibited diminished generation probabilities.

The CDR3 totals 15 residues. V gave up 0 bases and J gave up 1 base, with 9 bases separating them. Looked up from germline, CDR1 is SNHLY and CDR2 is FYNNEI. As regards this clone: Its matching antigen is unknown.

CD4+ cells were split into CD45RA+ naive and CD45RA-negative memory subsets. This table comes from immunoSEQ multiplex PCR, and its TCRdb copy is limited to in-frame clones, with some not included. The profile covers 2 million to 2.5 million clones, with more than 85% appearing a single time and about 0.37% taken by the ten largest. The clonotype was recovered from a man aged 18 to 30 in good health. Some clones in this sample may be carry-over from other donors' samples. Sequences were obtained from naive CD4+ T cells from PBMCs. Subset in this sample: CD45RA+ positively selected. The gene calls are TRBV2 and TRBJ1-2; D gene unclear. This CDR3 reads CASSEARAVNYGYTF. DNA for the CDR3: TGTGCCAGCAGTGAAGCTCGGGCAGTTAACTATGGCTACACCTTC.